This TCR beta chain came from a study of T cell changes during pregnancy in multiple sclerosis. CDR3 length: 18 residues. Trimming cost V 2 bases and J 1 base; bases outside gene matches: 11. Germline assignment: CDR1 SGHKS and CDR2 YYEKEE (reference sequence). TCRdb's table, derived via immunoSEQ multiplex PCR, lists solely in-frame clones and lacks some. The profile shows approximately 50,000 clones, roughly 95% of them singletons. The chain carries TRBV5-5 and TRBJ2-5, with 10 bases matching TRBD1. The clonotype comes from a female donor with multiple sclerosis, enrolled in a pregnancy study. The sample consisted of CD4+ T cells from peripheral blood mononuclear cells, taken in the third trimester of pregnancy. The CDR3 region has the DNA TGTGCCAGCAGCTTTGACAGGGGGCGAACCCAGACCCAAGAGACCCAGTACTTC. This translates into CASSFDRGRTQTQETQYF.